This T cell receptor (gamma chain) stems from a study of gamma delta lymphoproliferative disorders and STAT genes (dated 2018 in TCRdb). Context from the whole study: The LymphoTrack Dx TCRG Assay was used to prepare gamma-chain libraries from at least 50 ng of genomic DNA. Delta-chain libraries followed the EuroClonality-NGS working group standard operating procedure, because no corresponding Invivoscribe delta assay was available. Within a larger immunophenotypic and STAT-mutation study, TCR gamma and delta CDR3 repertoires were profiled by deep sequencing in Tgammadelta lymphoproliferative disease patients and healthy controls. To confirm the results, all delta-chain samples and a couple of gamma-chain samples were sequenced a second time.

Both library methods used multiplex PCR with primers targeting conserved V and J regions of the TCR genes. Amplicons were purified, pooled and sequenced on an Illumina MiSeq platform. Per the source publication's procedure: V(D)J alignment, clonotype assembly and translation were handled by MiXCR, while functionality assessment and CDR3 repertoire analyses were done with VDJtools. CDR3 followed the IMGT definition, and analyses included only productive sequences that used functional genes, leaving out ORF genes and pseudogenes. A custom Python script was used to search all patients and controls for identical amino acid CDR3s of major clonotypes (frequency >=5%). A one-sided non-parametric Wilcoxon test was used to compare clonotype frequencies between patients and controls. TCRdb recomputed clones from the public reads with CATT; identical DNA rows were then combined. The V and J calls here are based on TCRdb, not the publication. This sample comprises 1,500 to 2,000 gamma-chain clones, about 10% of them detected only once. The ten biggest clones cover about 34% of the sample.

Broader findings and caveats from the paper: Nearly all major patient gamma and delta clonotypes were public, shared with at least one healthy donor; only a couple of gamma clonotypes were private to disease. When whole repertoires were clustered, patient gamma repertoires were grouped separately from healthy controls, whereas no separation between groups was observed for delta repertoires. It was noted by the authors that NGS specificity may be reduced at low frequencies, so confirmation of the public or private nature of leukemic clones is needed. Control T cells likely spanned varied maturation stages, while leukemic cells were skewed toward terminal effectors, potentially limiting patient-control comparisons.

Points on this clone: Its antigen remains undetermined. The limits of the CDR3 on the DNA are not certain, so only TCRdb's listed CDR3 is given.

For both patients and controls, peripheral blood mononuclear cells were isolated, and the genomic DNA from these cells was used for TCR sequencing. The control group, matched to the patients for age and sex, consisted of 23 healthy adult blood donors (roughly twelve males and approximately eleven females) with a median age of 64 years. The sequencing input was blood. The origin of this receptor is a human donor in good health.

The CDR3 amino acid sequence is: CAILLKMTLESITVPPGMKGYYKKLF. No J gene was assigned, while the V gene was called as TRGV4. The germline V gene gives CDR1 as EGSTGY and CDR2 as YDSYTSSV. From its cysteine to its phenylalanine, the CDR3 spans 26 amino acids.